This T cell receptor (beta chain) was identified in a study of cytomegalovirus exposure and HLA in healthy donors. Primers included in the PCR were 60 Vbeta and 13 Jbeta primers. Profiled with immunoSEQ multiplex PCR; TCRdb holds only in-frame clones, not every one. Of about 130,000 clones listed, about four fifths were seen once; the top ten hold more than 3.5%. Germline CDR1 is LNHDA and CDR2 is SQIVND (reference sequence). The CDR3 has 15 amino acids. Trimming pared 8 bases from V and 7 bases from J, leaving 20 bases between. This rearrangement joins TRBV19 to TRBJ1-4, with a possible D match to TRBD1 (6 bases). The sequence derives from a woman between 40 and 50 years old in good health and CMV-seropositive. The material sequenced was PBMCs. CDR3: CASAPYTSGAEKLFF. CDR3 DNA sequence: TGTGCCAGTGCCCCCTATACGTCAGGGGCTGAAAAACTGTTTTTT.